The 13 T cell receptor beta chains listed next were all sequenced from one sample in a study of cytomegalovirus exposure and HLA in healthy donors. TCRdb keeps only in-frame clones here, not all; method: immunoSEQ multiplex PCR. The sample has about 200,000 clones; over 65% are singletons. Input material: PBMCs. These receptors all stem from a woman younger than 30 in good health and CMV-seronegative.

The chain uses TRBV4-2 and TRBJ2-1; TRBD1 might be the D (5 bases). The V end was cut by 2 bases, the J end by 7 bases, with 15 bases between. The germline gives CDR1 LGHNA, CDR2 YNFKEQ. This CDR3 has 15 amino acids. The CDR3 DNA is TGTGCCAGCAGCCAAAGGGGCGAGCCTGCAAATGAGCAGTTCTTC. The encoded protein is CASSQRGEPANEQFF.

The chain combines TRBV9 with TRBJ2-3; D is possibly TRBD2 (6 bases). CDR1 SGDLS and CDR2 YYNGEE come from the germline V gene. This CDR3 contains 17 residues. V was cut by 3 bases and J by 4 bases, with 21 bases left in between. CDR3 amino acids: CASSGRDSPFGADTQYF. The CDR3 DNA reads TGTGCCAGCAGCGGCCGGGACTCTCCTTTTGGTGCAGATACGCAGTATTTT.

This chain connects TRBV4-1 to TRBJ2-7; D is ambiguous. The germline CDR1 and CDR2 sequences are MGHRA and YSYEKL. V was pared by 3 bases and J by 3 bases, with 24 bases between. CDR3 length equals 18 residues. CDR3 bases: TGCGCCAGCAGCCAGAGCAGGATCGCGACGCCAAAGAGCTACGAGCAGTACTTC. The encoded protein is CASSQSRIATPKSYEQYF.

The chain combines TRBV5-4 with TRBJ2-1; TRBD2 matches 13 bases. The CDR3 contains 16 residues. V was clipped by 0 bases and J by 8 bases; unmatched bases: 5. The germline gives CDR1 SGHNT, CDR2 YYREEE (reference sequence). CDR3 sequence (DNA): TGTGCCAGCAGCTTGGGGGGACTAGCGGGAATCGATGAGCAGTTCTTC. This translates into CASSLGGLAGIDEQFF. The full variable domain, in which reference TRBV5-4 and TRBJ2-1 provide the parts outside the CDR3, is ETGVTQSPTHLIKTRGQQVTLRCSSQSGHNTVSWYQQALGQGPQFIFQYYREEENGRGNFPPRFSGLQFPNYSSELNVNALELDDSALYLCASSLGGLAGIDEQFFGPGTRLTVL.

The chain is built from TRBV9 and TRBJ1-5; D is perhaps TRBD1 (5 bases). This CDR3 contains 13 residues. Trimming took 3 bases from V and 7 from J, leaving 11 bases between them. Germline assignment: CDR1 SGDLS and CDR2 YYNGEE. The CDR3 loop reads CASSALQGQPQHF. Here the CDR3 DNA reads TGTGCCAGCAGCGCCCTCCAGGGACAGCCCCAGCATTTT.

The V and J genes are TRBV6-5 and TRBJ1-1; weak D call: TRBD1 (6 bases). Trimming removed 4 bases from V and 5 bases from J, with 17 bases in between. The germline gives CDR1 MNHEY, CDR2 SVGAGI. The CDR3 is made up of 15 amino acids. The CDR3 DNA reads TGTGCCAGCAGTTCGTCCCTAGGGGGAGGAACTGAAGCTTTCTTT. Translation: CASSSSLGGGTEAFF.

This chain uses TRBV20-1 with TRBJ2-1, with D hard to call. Germline assignment: CDR1 DFQATT and CDR2 SNEGSKA (reference sequence). Trimming left V 5 bases short and J 3 bases short, with 5 bases between. The CDR3 length is 11 residues. CDR3 sequence reads: CSALDYNEQFF. Written as DNA, the CDR3 is TGCAGTGCTTTAGACTACAATGAGCAGTTCTTC.

The V call is TRBV5-8, the J call TRBJ1-1; the match to TRBD1 covers 9 bases. Germline trimming cut 3 bases from V and 3 bases from J; bases unmatched to any gene: 6. CDR1 SGHTS and CDR2 YDEGEE come from the germline V gene. The CDR3 has 15 amino acids. The CDR3 nucleotides read TGTGCCAGCAGCTGGGGGGGACAGGGAGACACTGAAGCTTTCTTT. Its protein is CASSWGGQGDTEAFF.

The rearrangement links TRBV11-2 to TRBJ2-1, with D unclear. The CDR3 is made up of 11 amino acids. Germline V lookup: CDR1 SGHAT, CDR2 FQNNGV. Trimming cost V 7 bases and J 6 bases, with 7 bases left between them. The CDR3 sequence: CASTQGNEQFF. DNA for the CDR3: TGTGCCAGCACCCAAGGCAATGAGCAGTTCTTC.

The chain is built from TRBV4-2 and TRBJ2-7; D unresolved. The CDR3 extends over 16 amino acids. The germline CDR1 and CDR2 sequences are LGHNA and YNFKEQ. V gave up 0 bases and J gave up 1 base, with 13 bases separating them. The CDR3 DNA reads TGTGCCAGCAGCCAAGAGGTGATAGTTTCGTCCTACGAGCAGTACTTC. It encodes CASSQEVIVSSYEQYF.

The chain uses TRBV5-1 and TRBJ2-1; the D gene is possibly TRBD1 (5 bases). The CDR3 consists of 13 residues. Germline CDR1 and CDR2: SGHRS and YFSETQ. The V end lost 3 bases, the J end lost 9 bases, and 13 bases lay between the germline ends. CDR3 loop: CASSSAGSIEQFF. The CDR3 DNA follows: TGCGCCAGCAGCTCAGCAGGGTCGATTGAGCAGTTCTTC.

V usage is TRBV27 and J usage is TRBJ2-7, with D possibly matching TRBD1 (6 bases). Germline CDR1 and CDR2: MNHEY and SMNVEV (reference sequence). This CDR3 spans 13 amino acids. The V and J ends lost 4 bases and 3 bases respectively, with 10 bases between them. CDR3: CASSSGDIYEQYF. CDR3 in DNA: TGTGCCAGCAGTTCCGGGGACATCTACGAGCAGTACTTC.

The chain links TRBV27 to TRBJ1-1; 9 bases match TRBD1. With 5 bases clipped from V and 6 bases from J, the junction kept 4 bases outside the gene matches. The CDR3 has 13 residues. CDR1 is MNHEY and CDR2 is SMNVEV in the germline V gene (reference sequence). The CDR3 here is CASSMTGGPEAFF. The CDR3 DNA follows: TGTGCCAGCAGTATGACAGGGGGGCCTGAAGCTTTCTTT.